The 22 T cell receptor beta chains reported below all come from one sample, sequenced in a study of OX40 agonist ivuxolimab in advanced cancers. Generated by immunoSEQ multiplex PCR, the TCRdb table keeps only in-frame clones and is missing some. The top ten hold approximately 15% of the sample, which has around 40,000 clones, more than 75% seen once. The sample in question was CD4+ or CD8+ T cells sorted from blood, obtained in a trial of the OX40 agonist ivuxolimab. Receptors originate from an adult with an advanced solid tumor such as melanoma, head and neck, liver or kidney cancer.

The CDR3 DNA sequence: TGTGCCAGCAACCCACAGGGTACAGATACGCAGTATTTT. As protein: CASNPQGTDTQYF. V and J are TRBV6-5 and TRBJ2-3; tentatively, D is TRBD1 (6 bases). Trimming took 7 bases from V and 3 from J, leaving 11 bases between them. The CDR3 length is 13 residues. The V gene's germline CDR1 is MNHEY and CDR2 SVGAGI.

The chain couples TRBV5-1 to TRBJ2-7, with 8 bases that match TRBD1. The J segment lost 5 bases and the V segment lost 0 bases, leaving 7 bases of the junction unmatched. Germline V gene sequence: CDR1 SGHRS, CDR2 YFSETQ. There are 15 residues in the CDR3. The CDR3 DNA sequence: TGCGCCAGCAGCTTGGTCCAGGGGGCATTAGACGAGCAGTACTTC. It translates to CASSLVQGALDEQYF.

The chain employs TRBV29-1 and TRBJ1-2; D remains unclear. From germline, CDR1 is SQVTM and CDR2 ANQGSEA. The CDR3 is 14 amino acids. The V end was cut by 4 bases, the J end by 1 base, with 13 bases between. The DNA for the CDR3 is TGCAGCGTTGGACTCTTGAGGGATAACTATGGCTACACCTTC. Translation gives CSVGLLRDNYGYTF.

The chain carries TRBV19 and TRBJ2-1; 9 bases map to TRBD2. After removal of 3 bases from V and 3 bases from J, the junction contained 3 bases not matched to a gene. This CDR3 spans 15 amino acids. Germline values: CDR1 LNHDA, CDR2 SQIVND (reference sequence). CDR3 loop: CASSIGTSLYNEQFF. CDR3 coding DNA: TGTGCCAGTAGTATCGGGACTAGCCTCTACAATGAGCAGTTCTTC. The full variable domain, completed using reference TRBV19 and TRBJ2-1, is DGGITQSPKYLFRKEGQNVTLSCEQNLNHDAMYWYRQDPGQGLRLIYYSQIVNDFQKGDIAEGYSVSREKKESFPLTVTSAQKNPTAFYLCASSIGTSLYNEQFFGPGTRLTVL.

The CDR3 region is CASSIDPVRGEAFF. CDR3 bases: TGTGCCAGTAGTATAGACCCTGTAAGGGGTGAAGCTTTCTTT. The genes are TRBV19 and TRBJ1-1; tentative D call: TRBD1 (5 bases). The V end lost 0 bases, the J end lost 7 bases, and 12 bases lay between the germline ends. Germline V gene sequence: CDR1 LNHDA, CDR2 SQIVND (reference sequence). The CDR3 loop spans 14 amino acids.

This rearrangement joins TRBV4-1 to TRBJ2-7; 7 bases agree with TRBD1. CDR3 length: 14 amino acids. Losses at the gene ends were 4 bases for V and 3 bases for J; bases not matched to a gene: 6. The germline V gene encodes CDR1 MGHRA and CDR2 YSYEKL. For the CDR3, the DNA is TGCGCCAGCAGCCTCGGACAGGCCCACTACGAGCAGTACTTC. This translates into CASSLGQAHYEQYF.

This clone occurred once. The chain links TRBV19 to TRBJ2-1; 10 bases agree with TRBD1. This CDR3 spans 15 amino acids. The junction had 7 bases not matched to a gene; V was cut back by 5 bases and J by 6 bases. Germline V gene sequence: CDR1 LNHDA, CDR2 SQIVND (reference sequence). This chain's CDR3 is CASSPTGQGFNEQFF. In nucleotides, the CDR3 is TGTGCCAGTAGTCCCACGGGACAGGGGTTCAATGAGCAGTTCTTC.

This clone was detected once. This chain links TRBV27 with TRBJ2-1; no clear D gene. The V gene lost 1 base and the J gene lost 8 bases, with 15 bases spanning the gap. Germline lookup yields CDR1 MNHEY and CDR2 SMNVEV (reference sequence). The CDR3 is 15 amino acids. The CDR3 here is CASSLFGLPLDEQFF. CDR3 nucleotide sequence: TGTGCCAGCAGTTTATTCGGCCTCCCTCTAGATGAGCAGTTCTTC.

The chain has TRBV6-6 and TRBJ1-1; D remains ambiguous. Germline V gives CDR1 MNHNY, CDR2 SVGAGI (reference sequence). The ends were cut back, 0 bases at V and 5 bases at J, with 13 bases in the middle. CDR3 length equals 15 residues. The CDR3 loop reads CASSYSDPLGTEAFF. In DNA, the CDR3 is TGTGCCAGCAGTTACTCCGACCCGTTGGGGACTGAAGCTTTCTTT.

V gene TRBV7-9 combines with J gene TRBJ2-7; D is possibly TRBD2 (5 bases). V was shortened by 3 bases and J by 3 bases, with 6 bases between the two germline ends. The CDR3 has 12 residues. The germline V gene encodes CDR1 SEHNR and CDR2 FQNEAQ (reference sequence). CDR3 DNA: TGTGCCAGCAGCTTCGACTACTACGAGCAGTACTTC. It is translated as CASSFDYYEQYF. The full variable domain, with the rest looked up from reference TRBV7-9 and TRBJ2-7, is DTGVSQNPRHKITKRGQNVTFRCDPISEHNRLYWYRQTLGQGPEFLTYFQNEAQLEKSRLLSDRFSAERPKGSFSTLEIQRTEQGDSAMYLCASSFDYYEQYFGPGTRLTVT.

V usage is TRBV4-2 and J usage is TRBJ2-7, with 7 nucleotides matching TRBD2. J lost 0 bases, V lost 0 bases, and 5 bases had no gene match. The CDR3 has 16 amino acids. Germline CDR1 is LGHNA and CDR2 is YNFKEQ. This CDR3 reads CASSQESGGSSYEQYF. The DNA of the CDR3 is TGTGCCAGCAGCCAAGAATCGGGCGGGAGCTCCTACGAGCAGTACTTC.

This chain uses TRBV6-5 with TRBJ1-6, with D unresolved. V was clipped by 6 bases and J by 5 bases, with 14 bases between them. Germline V gene data show CDR1 as MNHEY and CDR2 as SVGAGI. This CDR3 region has 15 residues. The CDR3 is CASRVGGWDNSPLHF. The CDR3 DNA follows: TGTGCCAGCAGGGTGGGAGGATGGGATAATTCACCCCTCCACTTT.

The chain has TRBV6-6 and TRBJ2-3; D assignment may be TRBD1 or TRBD2 (5 bases each). Germline CDR1 and CDR2: MNHNY and SVGAGI (reference sequence). The CDR3 is made up of 15 amino acids. Trimming took off 0 bases at V and 2 bases at J, with 9 bases between the two ends. The CDR3, as DNA: TGTGCCAGCAGTTACTCGCCAGGGACCACAGATACGCAGTATTTT. It codes for CASSYSPGTTDTQYF.

The gene calls are TRBV13 and TRBJ2-7, with TRBD2 identical over 11 bases. There are 17 residues in the CDR3. V lost 5 bases to trimming and J lost 4 bases; unmatched junction nucleotides: 13. The germline gives CDR1 PRHDT, CDR2 FYEKMQ (reference sequence). CDR3 loop: CASSPTGTSGEGYEQYF. CDR3 DNA sequence: TGTGCCAGCAGCCCTACCGGGACTAGCGGAGAGGGGTACGAGCAGTACTTC.

This chain connects TRBV19 to TRBJ1-1; D not certain. The CDR3 sequence is 14 residues long. Trimming removed 3 bases at V and 0 bases at J, with 8 bases between. CDR1 and CDR2 (germline): LNHDA, SQIVND (reference sequence). Here the CDR3 reads CASSIGVMNTEAFF. In nucleotides, the CDR3 is TGTGCCAGTAGTATCGGAGTCATGAACACTGAAGCTTTCTTT.

The V and J genes are TRBV5-6 and TRBJ2-1; D ambiguous. The CDR3 consists of 13 residues. CDR1 and CDR2 from the germline V gene are SGHDT and YYEEEE. V was pared by 0 bases and J by 5 bases, with 6 bases between. CDR3 amino acids: CASSLELNNEQFF. The CDR3 DNA is TGTGCCAGCAGCTTGGAACTAAACAATGAGCAGTTCTTC.

The chain carries TRBV11-2 and TRBJ1-3; D uncertain. V dropped 1 base and J dropped 0 bases, with 13 bases sitting between them. CDR3 length equals 17 residues. Per germline, CDR1 SGHAT and CDR2 FQNNGV. CDR3 nucleotide sequence: TGTGCCAGCAGCTTAGTAGCATATCCCCTCTCTGGAAACACCATATATTTT. Amino acids: CASSLVAYPLSGNTIYF.

The table lists this clone with a few counts. The V call is TRBV6-1, the J call TRBJ2-7, with D possibly being TRBD2 (5 bases). The CDR3 runs 13 residues. V lost 6 bases and J 3 bases, leaving 12 bases between the germline ends. CDR1 is MNHNS and CDR2 is SASEGT in the germline V gene. This chain's CDR3 is CASRPGKIYEQYF. CDR3 in DNA: TGTGCCAGCAGGCCCGGGAAAATCTACGAGCAGTACTTC.

In regard to this clone: The sample carries other DNA sequences with the same CDR3. The chain is built from TRBV5-6 and TRBJ2-7; no reliable D call. This CDR3 has 14 amino acids. Germline loops: CDR1 SGHDT, CDR2 YYEEEE. V lost 4 bases, J lost 0 bases, and 11 bases lay in between. The CDR3 here is CASSPLGNSYEQYF. The DNA for the CDR3 is TGTGCCAGCAGCCCCCTTGGAAACTCCTACGAGCAGTACTTC.

The chain couples TRBV11-2 to TRBJ2-1; 8 nucleotides agree with TRBD2. J gave up 6 bases and V 6 bases, and 7 bases lay outside the gene matches. The CDR3 loop spans 14 amino acids. Looked up from germline, CDR1 is SGHAT and CDR2 is FQNNGV. The CDR3: CASSLSGGANEQFF. The CDR3 DNA follows: TGTGCCAGCAGTCTGTCGGGGGGGGCCAATGAGCAGTTCTTC.

The J gene is TRBJ1-1, the V gene TRBV9; D is undetermined. Trimming shortened V by 7 bases and J by 2 bases, and 12 bases separated the two germline ends. The CDR3 contains 13 residues. From germline, CDR1 is SGDLS and CDR2 YYNGEE. The CDR3 DNA reads TGTGCCAGCGGAACTCTGGGTAACACTGAAGCTTTCTTT. Its protein is CASGTLGNTEAFF.

This clone has only one observation. The chain joins TRBV19 to TRBJ2-3; D uncertain. The germline gives CDR1 LNHDA, CDR2 SQIVND (reference sequence). Trimming removed 10 bases from V and 2 bases from J, with 4 bases in between. The CDR3 has 10 amino acids. DNA of the CDR3: TGTGCCACCATCACAGATACGCAGTATTTT. Protein product: CATITDTQYF.